The 32 T cell receptor beta chains below were found in one sample sequenced in a study of blood T cells in healthy people across ages. Then a second PCR, running roughly 6 to 11 cycles, was carried out with a sample-barcoded 5' primer and a J-beta primer mix. TCRdb re-analysed the 5' RACE reads in MiXCR, keeping a single row per CDR3 protein. The sample lists about 400,000 distinct CDR3 sequences, 45% to 65% seen once, with roughly 51% in the top ten. Sequences were obtained from blood. The receptor source for this set is a man between 60 and 75 years old in good health.

Many counts were recorded for this clonotype. In DNA, the CDR3 is TGTGCCAGTAGTATGGGGACATCGCCGGAGACCCAGTACTTC. It translates to CASSMGTSPETQYF. The rearrangement uses TRBV19 and TRBJ2-5, with D perhaps matching TRBD1 (6 bases). Germline loops: CDR1 LNHDA, CDR2 SQIVND (reference sequence). V lost 3 bases and J 5 bases, leaving 13 bases between the germline ends. This CDR3 has 14 amino acids.

The CDR3, as DNA: TGTGCCTGGAGGTGGAGGGGTTGTGGCTACACCTTC. Protein product: CAWRWRGCGYTF. The chain employs TRBV30 and TRBJ1-2, with D maybe TRBD1 (5 bases). The CDR3 runs to 12 residues. Deletions cut 3 bases from V and 7 bases from J, with 12 bases between. Germline V CDR1 and CDR2: GTSNPN, SVGIG (reference sequence).

The chain employs TRBV7-8 and TRBJ2-5; D is undetermined. The J call could be wrong; TRBJ2-7 is a better fit for the DNA end. This CDR3 is 14 amino acids long. The germline V gene encodes CDR1 SGHVS and CDR2 FQNEAQ. CDR3 DNA sequence: TGTGCCAGCAGCTTAGTCAACAAGTACTACGAGCAGTACTTC. Translated: CASSLVNKYYEQYF.

CDR3 DNA: TGCAGCGTTGGGGGACAGGGGGAACCTAACTATGGCTACACCTTC. Translating gives CSVGGQGEPNYGYTF. This sequence joins TRBV29-1 and TRBJ1-2, with 11 bases that match TRBD1. From germline, CDR1 is SQVTM and CDR2 ANQGSEA. Trimming cost V 4 bases and J 0 bases; bases outside gene matches: 4. This CDR3 has 15 residues. The full variable domain, rest sourced from reference TRBV29-1 and TRBJ1-2, is SAVISQKPSRDICQRGTSLTIQCQVDSQVTMMFWYRQQPGQSLTLIATANQGSEATYESGFVIDKFPISRPNLTFSTLTVSNMSPEDSSIYLCSVGGQGEPNYGYTFGSGTRLTVV.

This clonotype was seen more than once but under ten times. The chain uses TRBV7-9 and TRBJ2-7, with D hard to call. This CDR3 contains 14 residues. Germline values: CDR1 SEHNR, CDR2 FQNEAQ (reference sequence). V was trimmed by 3 bases and J by 0 bases, leaving 9 bases between them. Here the CDR3 DNA reads TGTGCCAGCAGCTTTGGACCGAGCTCCTACGAGCAGTACTTC. Its protein is CASSFGPSSYEQYF.

Concerning this clonotype: A single base separates this from a much larger clone, so it may be a read error. The chain links TRBV27 to TRBJ2-1; D is perhaps TRBD1 (6 bases). Germline V lookup: CDR1 MNHEY, CDR2 SMNVEV (reference sequence). The CDR3 spans 13 residues. CDR3 sequence: CASRGHTYNERFF. The CDR3 DNA sequence: TGTGCCAGCAGGGGACATACTTACAATGAGCGGTTCTTC.

This clonotype has only a few counts. The chain uses TRBV29-1 and TRBJ1-1; 10 bases are a match to TRBD1. Germline trimming cut 7 bases from V and 1 base from J; bases unmatched to any gene: 3. Per the germline V gene, CDR1 is SQVTM and CDR2 is ANQGSEA. This CDR3 contains 13 residues. The CDR3 sequence is CSAWDRGNTEAFF. In nucleotides, the CDR3 is TGCAGCGCCTGGGACAGGGGGAACACTGAAGCTTTCTTT.

This clonotype was detected a few times. V gene TRBV29-1 combines with J gene TRBJ2-1, with D perhaps matching TRBD1 or TRBD2 (5 bases each). The CDR3 sequence is 12 residues long. V was shortened by 7 bases and J by 7 bases, with 14 bases between the two germline ends. Germline values: CDR1 SQVTM, CDR2 ANQGSEA. The DNA for the CDR3 is TGCAGCGCGGCGGCAGGGAGAAATGAGCAGTTCTTC. Translated, it gives CSAAAGRNEQFF.

The chain links TRBV29-1 to TRBJ2-1; 8 bases line up with TRBD1. CDR1 is SQVTM and CDR2 is ANQGSEA in the germline V gene. Trimming at V came to 3 bases and at J to 9 bases, leaving 13 bases not matched to a gene. The CDR3 has 15 residues. CDR3 residues: CSVDGQGALGGEQFF. DNA for the CDR3: TGCAGCGTTGATGGCCAGGGGGCGTTAGGGGGTGAGCAGTTCTTC.

The chain combines TRBV27 with TRBJ1-6; 9 bases match TRBD1. CDR1 MNHEY and CDR2 SMNVEV come from the germline V gene (reference sequence). The CDR3 sequence is 14 residues long. V was pared by 6 bases and J by 8 bases, with 5 bases of the junction left unmatched. CDR3 sequence reads: CASRMGQGDSPLHF. CDR3 nucleotides: TGTGCCAGCAGGATGGGACAGGGAGATTCACCCCTCCACTTT.

This chain connects TRBV5-1 to TRBJ2-3; TRBD2 matches 15 bases. After removal of 5 bases from V and 2 bases from J, the junction contained 9 bases not matched to a gene. CDR3 length: 18 residues. Germline assignment: CDR1 SGHRS and CDR2 YFSETQ. Written as DNA, the CDR3 is TGCGCCAGCAGTGTCGGAGGACTAGCGGGAGGGATCACAGATACGCAGTATTTT. Translation gives CASSVGGLAGGITDTQYF. Drawing the rest from reference TRBV5-1 and TRBJ2-3, the complete variable domain is KAGVTQTPRYLIKTRGQQVTLSCSPISGHRSVSWYQQTPGQGLQFLFEYFSETQRNKGNFPGRFSGRQFSNSRSEMNVSTLELGDSALYLCASSVGGLAGGITDTQYFGPGTRLTVL.

V usage is TRBV7-2 and J usage is TRBJ2-4; D is ambiguous. The DNA end is a closer match to TRBJ2-7, so the J assignment may be wrong. The germline V gene encodes CDR1 SGHTA and CDR2 FQGNSA. There are 13 residues in the CDR3. The CDR3: CASSLAGYDEQYF. CDR3 sequence (DNA): TGTGCCAGCAGCTTAGCGGGGTACGACGAGCAGTACTTC.

This chain joins TRBV6-1 and TRBJ1-2; TRBD1 aligns across 9 bases. The CDR3 spans 15 residues. V lost 6 bases to trimming and J lost 1 base; unmatched junction nucleotides: 6. CDR1 is MNHNS, CDR2 SASEGT, per germline. The CDR3 DNA reads as TGTGCCAGCAGCCTCGGGACAGGGTTTAACTATGGCTACACCTTC. Protein: CASSLGTGFNYGYTF.

The rearrangement joins TRBV6-2 or TRBV6-3 to TRBJ2-4; perhaps TRBD1 as D (6 bases). The end of the DNA fits TRBJ2-7 better, so the J call may be wrong. The CDR3 spans 17 residues. The germline V gene encodes CDR1 MNHEY and CDR2 SVGEGT. The CDR3 here is CASSYSFRRQGSYEQYF. The CDR3, as DNA: TGTGCCAGCAGTTACTCCTTTAGGCGGCAGGGGAGCTACGAGCAGTACTTC.

Details on this clonotype: Being one base from a much bigger clone, this may be a read error. Given the absence of the conserved phenylalanine or tryptophan at the CDR3 end, a read error is likely. The chain combines TRBV25-1 with TRBJ2-7; D gene ambiguous. This CDR3 region has 12 residues. Germline CDR1 and CDR2: MGHDK and SYGVNS. V was shortened by 6 bases and J by 5 bases, with 11 bases between the two germline ends. The CDR3 DNA sequence: TGTGCCAGCAGCAAAATAGGCGACGAGCAGTACTTA. Its translation is CASSKIGDEQYL.

This sequence joins TRBV29-1 and TRBJ2-1; TRBD2 matches at 9 bases. CDR1 is SQVTM, CDR2 ANQGSEA, per germline. The length of the CDR3 is 14 residues. V was pared by 5 bases and J by 8 bases, with 10 bases of the junction left unmatched. Here the CDR3 DNA reads TGCAGCGTTACCGGGACTAGCAGGAGGGATGAGCAGTTCTTC. This encodes CSVTGTSRRDEQFF.

The V gene is TRBV11-2, the J gene TRBJ2-1, with no clear D. Germline values: CDR1 SGHAT, CDR2 FQNNGV. V lost 4 bases to trimming and J lost 15 bases, with 16 bases between them. The CDR3 runs 12 residues. In nucleotides, the CDR3 is TGTGCCAGCAGCTCCGGAACGGCTCCAGGGTTCTTC. It encodes CASSSGTAPGFF. Combining the CDR3 with reference TRBV11-2 and TRBJ2-1 gives the whole variable domain EAGVAQSPRYKIIEKRQSVAFWCNPISGHATLYWYQQILGQGPKLLIQFQNNGVVDDSQLPKDRFSAERLKGVDSTLKIQPAKLEDSAVYLCASSSGTAPGFFGPGTRLTVL.

The chain is built from TRBV9 and TRBJ1-5; 7 nucleotides match TRBD1. The CDR3 runs 14 residues. The J segment lost 4 bases and the V segment lost 5 bases, leaving 6 bases of the junction unmatched. Germline V gene sequence: CDR1 SGDLS, CDR2 YYNGEE. The CDR3 sequence is CASSPGQFNQPQHF. For the CDR3, the DNA is TGTGCCAGCAGTCCGGGACAGTTTAATCAGCCCCAGCATTTT. The full variable domain, its missing parts supplied by reference TRBV9 and TRBJ1-5, is DSGVTQTPKHLITATGQRVTLRCSPRSGDLSVYWYQQSLDQGLQFLIQYYNGEERAKGNILERFSAQQFPDLHSELNLSSLELGDSALYFCASSPGQFNQPQHFGDGTRLSIL.

The rearrangement uses TRBV6-2 or TRBV6-3 and TRBJ2-3, with unresolved D. Germline V gene sequence: CDR1 MNHEY, CDR2 SVGEGT. CDR3 length equals 13 residues. V shed 10 bases and J shed 4 bases, with 15 bases lying between them. The CDR3 DNA reads TGTGCCATCCGCGGTGATTCTGCAGATACGCAGTATTTT. Protein: CAIRGDSADTQYF.

The chain uses TRBV18 and TRBJ1-5, with 11 bases aligning to TRBD1. Germline CDR1 is KGHSH and CDR2 is LQKENI. The CDR3 is 14 residues long. V gave up 6 bases and J gave up 5 bases; unmatched junction bases: 3. The CDR3: CASSGQGVDQPQHF. The DNA for the CDR3 is TGTGCCAGCTCGGGACAGGGGGTGGATCAGCCCCAGCATTTT.

The J gene is TRBJ2-5, the V gene TRBV7-8; 7 bases agree with TRBD1. The V gene end was trimmed by 5 bases and the J gene end by 1 base; junction bases not matched to a gene: 4. From germline, CDR1 is SGHVS and CDR2 FQNEAQ. There are 14 residues in the CDR3. For the CDR3, the DNA is TGTGCCAGCAGCGACCGGACAGGCCAAGAGACCCAGTACTTC. As protein: CASSDRTGQETQYF.

This clonotype was observed many times. This chain uses TRBV29-1 with TRBJ1-2, with 10 bases matching TRBD1. The J segment lost 0 bases and the V segment lost 6 bases, leaving 7 bases of the junction unmatched. This CDR3 region has 15 residues. The germline gives CDR1 SQVTM, CDR2 ANQGSEA. CDR3 loop: CSVGLGQGANYGYTF. The DNA for the CDR3 is TGCAGCGTGGGGCTCGGACAGGGGGCTAACTATGGCTACACCTTC.

This clonotype has a handful of counts. The chain uses TRBV12-3 or TRBV12-4 and TRBJ2-5; 10 nucleotides line up with TRBD2. The CDR3 sequence is 14 residues long. The V and J ends lost 6 bases and 3 bases, in that order; junction bases with no gene match: 4. In DNA form, the CDR3 reads TGTGCCAGCAGACCAGCGGGGGGGAAAGAGACCCAGTACTTC. Protein sequence: CASRPAGGKETQYF.

This clonotype was picked up a small number of times. CDR3 amino acids: CASSRGQGWGWEETQYF. Here the CDR3 DNA reads TGTGCCAGCAGCCGAGGTCAAGGGTGGGGTTGGGAAGAGACCCAGTACTTC. The chain employs TRBV21-1 and TRBJ2-5. TRBV21-1 is listed as a pseudogene. CDR3 length: 17 residues.

The rearrangement uses TRBV7-2 and TRBJ2-5; 10 bases agree with TRBD2. V dropped 5 bases and J dropped 2; count of bases not matched to a gene: 5. This CDR3 is 15 amino acids long. Germline values: CDR1 SGHTA, CDR2 FQGNSA. The CDR3 DNA sequence: TGTGCCAGCAGCGCACTAGCGGGATCTCAAGAGACCCAGTACTTC. Its protein product is CASSALAGSQETQYF.

This clonotype was observed a few times. V is TRBV28 and J is TRBJ2-5; 7 bases are a match to TRBD1. In germline, CDR1 is MDHEN, CDR2 SYDVKM. The J segment lost 2 bases and the V segment lost 4 bases, leaving 4 bases of the junction unmatched. The CDR3 has 14 amino acids. The DNA of the CDR3 is TGTGCCAGCAGTTACGGGACAGCTCAAGAGACCCAGTACTTC. It translates to CASSYGTAQETQYF.

Points on this clonotype: One end of the junction is discordant with germline, which a read error may explain. The genes are TRBV20-1 and TRBJ1-6; 7 bases are a match to TRBD1. The CDR3 totals 15 residues. The germline gives CDR1 DFQATT, CDR2 SNEGSKA (reference sequence). The CDR3 DNA sequence: TGCAGTGCTAGAGGAGGGGGCCTCTATAATTCACCCCACCACTTT. Translated, it gives CSARGGGLYNSPHHF.

The gene calls are TRBV20-1 and TRBJ1-5; D might be TRBD1 (6 bases). V was trimmed by 5 bases and J by 1 base, leaving 21 bases between them. Germline V lookup: CDR1 DFQATT, CDR2 SNEGSKA (reference sequence). This CDR3 has 17 amino acids. DNA for the CDR3: TGCAGTGCTCCCCGATTAGGAGGCAGGGGAAGCAATCAGCCCCAGCATTTT. Translation gives CSAPRLGGRGSNQPQHF.

The gene calls are TRBV20-1 and TRBJ2-4; TRBD2 is a possible D gene (6 bases). The ends were cut back, 0 bases at V and 4 bases at J, with 22 bases in the middle. CDR3 length: 18 amino acids. CDR1 and CDR2 from the germline V gene are DFQATT and SNEGSKA (reference sequence). This chain's CDR3 is CSARDRRRPTGEKNIQYF. The CDR3, as DNA: TGCAGTGCTAGAGATCGTCGGCGACCCACGGGGGAGAAAAACATTCAGTACTTC.

This clonotype was detected only a few times. The V and J genes are TRBV28 and TRBJ1-2; D uncertain. The CDR3 runs 13 residues. Germline V gene lookup returns CDR1 MDHEN and CDR2 SYDVKM. Deletions cut 4 bases from V and 6 bases from J, with 12 bases between. In nucleotides, the CDR3 is TGTGCCAGCAGTTCCTCCGACGGGAATGGCTACACCTTC. Translation gives CASSSSDGNGYTF.

The rearrangement links TRBV28 to TRBJ2-7; D may be TRBD2 (5 bases). Germline values: CDR1 MDHEN, CDR2 SYDVKM. V lost 5 bases and J lost 5, with 22 bases in between. The CDR3 sequence is 16 residues long. The DNA of the CDR3 is TGTGCCAGCAGTCAGATCAGGTCCAGCGGAGCGGACGAGCAGTACTTC. Its translation: CASSQIRSSGADEQYF. The entire variable domain, with the rest obtained from reference TRBV28 and TRBJ2-7, is as follows: DVKVTQSSRYLVKRTGEKVFLECVQDMDHENMFWYRQDPGLGLRLIYFSYDVKMKEKGDIPEGYSVSREKKERFSLILESASTNQTSMYLCASSQIRSSGADEQYFGPGTRLTVT.

Only a few counts were recorded for this clonotype. The genes are TRBV5-6 and TRBJ2-1; D is perhaps TRBD2 (5 bases). V lost 0 bases and J 4 bases, leaving 11 bases between the germline ends. CDR1 and CDR2 from the germline V gene are SGHDT and YYEEEE. The CDR3 is 15 amino acids. CDR3 loop: CASSLGGLQYNEQFF. Here the CDR3 DNA reads TGTGCCAGCAGCTTGGGCGGGCTGCAGTACAATGAGCAGTTCTTC.